The 20 T cell receptor beta chains presented below share a single source sample, sequenced in a study of shared clonotypes between healthy human individuals. Profiled with immunoSEQ multiplex PCR; TCRdb holds only in-frame clones, not every one. The sample yields fewer than 850,000 clones, roughly 96% seen once. As defined, naive CD8 cells were CD45RO-negative and positively selected for CCR7, with terminally differentiated effector memory CD45RA+ cells excluded. The sequencing sample was made of naive CD8+ T cells sorted from blood. Receptors originate from a man aged 25 to 45 in good health.

The chain recombines TRBV15 with TRBJ2-1; 7 positions match TRBD2. This CDR3 spans 16 amino acids. Trimming removed 3 bases from V and 3 bases from J; junction bases left unmatched: 8. In germline, CDR1 is LNHNV, CDR2 YYDKDF (reference sequence). The CDR3 DNA reads as TGTGCCACCAGCAGTGGTGTAAGGACTAGCTACAATGAGCAGTTCTTC. This encodes CATSSGVRTSYNEQFF. The complete variable domain, with remaining parts taken from reference TRBV15 and TRBJ2-1, reads DAMVIQNPRYQVTQFGKPVTLSCSQTLNHNVMYWYQQKSSQAPKLLFHYYDKDFNNEADTPDNFQSRRPNTSFCFLDIRSPGLGDTAMYLCATSSGVRTSYNEQFFGPGTRLTVL.

The gene calls are TRBV5-1 and TRBJ1-5, with 7 bases identical to TRBD1. This CDR3 has 16 residues. CDR1 SGHRS and CDR2 YFSETQ come from the germline V gene. The V and J ends lost 4 bases and 0 bases, in that order; junction bases with no gene match: 7. The CDR3: CASSPGTVNSNQPQHF. For the CDR3, the DNA is TGCGCCAGCAGCCCCGGGACAGTCAATAGCAATCAGCCCCAGCATTTT.

J is TRBJ2-7 and V is TRBV2; TRBD2 is a possible D gene (6 bases). Looked up from germline, CDR1 is SNHLY and CDR2 is FYNNEI. This CDR3 comprises 13 residues. V lost 6 bases and J 4 bases, leaving 13 bases between the germline ends. CDR3 sequence (DNA): TGTGCCAGCAGAGGGGACCGGGGGTACGAGCAGTACTTC. Translated, it gives CASRGDRGYEQYF.

The rearrangement links TRBV9 to TRBJ2-2, with D possibly being TRBD2 (5 bases). V lost 4 bases, J lost 4 bases, and 20 bases lay in between. Germline loops: CDR1 SGDLS, CDR2 YYNGEE. There are 17 residues in the CDR3. CDR3 protein: CASSPDYGVLGTGELFF. The CDR3 bases are TGTGCCAGCAGCCCGGATTACGGGGTTCTGGGCACCGGGGAGCTGTTTTTT. Combining the CDR3 with reference TRBV9 and TRBJ2-2 gives the whole variable domain DSGVTQTPKHLITATGQRVTLRCSPRSGDLSVYWYQQSLDQGLQFLIQYYNGEERAKGNILERFSAQQFPDLHSELNLSSLELGDSALYFCASSPDYGVLGTGELFFGEGSRLTVL.

This sequence joins TRBV5-8 and TRBJ1-2, with 10 bases fitting TRBD1. The CDR3 contains 16 residues. From germline, CDR1 is SGHTS and CDR2 YDEGEE. V was clipped by 5 bases and J by 8 bases; unmatched bases: 15. The CDR3 DNA is TGTGCCAGCAGGTTGAGAGCCGGGACAGGGGTGTTCGGCTACACCTTC. Protein: CASRLRAGTGVFGYTF.

The gene calls are TRBV2 and TRBJ1-1, with D perhaps TRBD1 (5 bases). Germline V gene sequence: CDR1 SNHLY, CDR2 FYNNEI. Trimming left V 6 bases short and J 3 bases short, with 11 bases between. This CDR3 contains 13 residues. CDR3 in DNA: TGTGCCAGCAGGGGTTGGGACGACACTGAAGCTTTCTTT. This encodes CASRGWDDTEAFF.

The chain links TRBV5-5 to TRBJ2-1, with 12 bases that match TRBD2. The J segment lost 7 bases and the V segment lost 1 base, leaving 3 bases of the junction unmatched. The germline V gene has CDR1 SGHKS and CDR2 YYEKEE (reference sequence). This CDR3 contains 15 residues. CDR3 in DNA: TGTGCCAGCAGCTTGAGACTAGCGGGAGATAATGAGCAGTTCTTC. Its translation is CASSLRLAGDNEQFF.

This clone was recorded only once. The genes are TRBV5-6 and TRBJ2-7; 12 bases are a match to TRBD1. The CDR3 has 17 residues. Germline CDR1 is SGHDT and CDR2 is YYEEEE. V lost 4 bases and J lost 4; bases outside the gene matches: 12. CDR3 coding DNA: TGTGCCAGCAGCCTGTTGGGACAGGGGGCGAATCGGTACGAGCAGTACTTC. This codes for CASSLLGQGANRYEQYF.

The rearrangement joins TRBV15 to TRBJ2-3; 9 bases align to TRBD2. V was pared by 2 bases and J by 6 bases, with 9 bases of the junction left unmatched. The CDR3 length is 16 residues. The germline CDR1 and CDR2 sequences are LNHNV and YYDKDF (reference sequence). The CDR3, as DNA: TGTGCCACCAGCAGACTCGCGGGAGGGCCTGAGGATACGCAGTATTTT. Translating gives CATSRLAGGPEDTQYF. The whole variable domain, filled in from reference TRBV15 and TRBJ2-3, reads DAMVIQNPRYQVTQFGKPVTLSCSQTLNHNVMYWYQQKSSQAPKLLFHYYDKDFNNEADTPDNFQSRRPNTSFCFLDIRSPGLGDTAMYLCATSRLAGGPEDTQYFGPGTRLTVL.

The chain links TRBV6-1 to TRBJ1-3; no clear D gene. Trimming shortened V by 7 bases and J by 1 base, and 11 bases separated the two germline ends. Germline CDR1 reads MNHNS; CDR2 reads SASEGT. This CDR3 is 14 amino acids long. CDR3 loop: CASNNRPSGNTIYF. CDR3 nucleotide sequence: TGTGCCAGCAATAATAGACCTTCTGGAAACACCATATATTTT.

The chain joins TRBV27 to TRBJ1-1, with D perhaps matching TRBD1 (6 bases). The CDR3 is 14 residues long. CDR1 and CDR2 from the germline V gene are MNHEY and SMNVEV (reference sequence). V lost 2 bases and J 3 bases, leaving 10 bases between the germline ends. Here the CDR3 DNA reads TGTGCCAGCAGTTTACGGGGGGCGTACACTGAAGCTTTCTTT. Protein product: CASSLRGAYTEAFF.

This clone was recorded only once. The junction differs from germline at one of its ends, possibly a read error. This chain uses TRBV7-7 with TRBJ2-1, with D unresolved. This CDR3 spans 13 amino acids. Germline V CDR1 and CDR2: SSHAT, FNYEAQ (reference sequence). The CDR3 DNA reads TGTGCTAGCAGCTTAGAACAAAACAATGAGCAGTTCTTC. Encoded protein: CASSLEQNNEQFF.

The chain uses TRBV7-9 and TRBJ2-3; D remains unclear. Trimming left V 1 base short and J 12 bases short, with 11 bases between. The CDR3 is 12 residues long. The germline V gene encodes CDR1 SEHNR and CDR2 FQNEAQ (reference sequence). The CDR3 region is CASSLDFDSQYF. CDR3 coding DNA: TGTGCCAGCAGCTTAGACTTTGATAGCCAGTATTTT.

J is TRBJ2-7 and V is TRBV7-9; D perhaps matches TRBD1 (6 bases). Germline V lookup: CDR1 SEHNR, CDR2 FQNEAQ (reference sequence). Trimming shortened V by 11 bases and J by 5 bases, and 16 bases separated the two germline ends. There are 12 residues in the CDR3. The CDR3 DNA reads TGTGCCTCCAGGGGCGGTTTTGACGAGCAGTACTTC. Amino acid sequence: CASRGGFDEQYF.

V is TRBV27 and J is TRBJ2-7, with a possible D match to TRBD1 (6 bases). The length of the CDR3 is 15 residues. Trimming cost V 6 bases and J 3 bases, with 18 bases left between them. The germline V gene encodes CDR1 MNHEY and CDR2 SMNVEV (reference sequence). The CDR3 DNA reads TGTGCCAGCAGCGCCCCAGGGGCCCGGCGCTACGAGCAGTACTTC. The encoded protein is CASSAPGARRYEQYF.

The chain carries TRBV7-2 and TRBJ2-4; 7 positions agree with TRBD2. CDR1 and CDR2 (germline): SGHTA, FQGNSA. The CDR3 loop spans 16 amino acids. J gave up 8 bases and V 5 bases, and 15 bases lay outside the gene matches. As DNA, the CDR3 is TGTGCCAGCAGCCTCGACTCGGGGGGAAGGTCGGACATTCAGTACTTC. Translated: CASSLDSGGRSDIQYF.

This clone was counted a single time. The genes are TRBV6-5 and TRBJ2-1; TRBD2 aligns across 8 bases. The CDR3 consists of 15 residues. From germline, CDR1 is MNHEY and CDR2 SVGAGI. Trimming removed 6 bases from V and 4 bases from J; junction bases left unmatched: 8. The CDR3 nucleotides read TGTGCCAGCAGGAACGGGGCGGGAGGTTACAATGAGCAGTTCTTC. Its protein product is CASRNGAGGYNEQFF.

V usage is TRBV29-1 and J usage is TRBJ2-1; D uncertain. The V end lost 0 bases, the J end lost 0 bases, and 18 bases lay between the germline ends. Germline V gene data show CDR1 as SQVTM and CDR2 as ANQGSEA. This CDR3 is 18 amino acids long. CDR3 coding DNA: TGCAGCGTTGAAGATCGGGCAGAAGATCGAAGCTCCTACAATGAGCAGTTCTTC. This sequence encodes CSVEDRAEDRSSYNEQFF.

In its sample, this clone was seen once. Other DNA sequences in this specimen translate into the identical CDR3. The V gene is TRBV7-9, the J gene TRBJ2-1, with a tentative D call TRBD1 (6 bases). Germline V gene data show CDR1 as SEHNR and CDR2 as FQNEAQ (reference sequence). This CDR3 spans 13 amino acids. With 6 bases removed from V and 0 bases from J, the gap between germline ends came to 6 bases. The CDR3 protein is CASRDSSYNEQFF. The DNA of the CDR3 is TGTGCCAGCAGGGACAGCTCCTACAATGAGCAGTTCTTC.

The V call is TRBV7-8, the J call TRBJ2-3; a possible D gene is TRBD2 (5 bases). The CDR3 is made up of 15 amino acids. Per germline, CDR1 SGHVS and CDR2 FQNEAQ. V lost 7 bases and J lost 0, with 14 bases in between. The CDR3 DNA reads TGTGCCAGCACCGACACGGTAGCGAGCACAGATACGCAGTATTTT. Translation: CASTDTVASTDTQYF.